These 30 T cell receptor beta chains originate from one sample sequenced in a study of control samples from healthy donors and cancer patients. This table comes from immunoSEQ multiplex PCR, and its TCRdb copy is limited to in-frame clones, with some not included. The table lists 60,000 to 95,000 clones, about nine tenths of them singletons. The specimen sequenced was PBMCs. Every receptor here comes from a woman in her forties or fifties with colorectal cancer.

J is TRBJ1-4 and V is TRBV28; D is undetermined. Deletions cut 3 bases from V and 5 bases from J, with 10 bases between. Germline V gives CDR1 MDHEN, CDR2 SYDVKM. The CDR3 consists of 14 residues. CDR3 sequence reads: CASSFDKPNEKLFF. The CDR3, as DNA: TGTGCCAGCAGTTTTGACAAACCGAATGAAAAACTGTTTTTT.

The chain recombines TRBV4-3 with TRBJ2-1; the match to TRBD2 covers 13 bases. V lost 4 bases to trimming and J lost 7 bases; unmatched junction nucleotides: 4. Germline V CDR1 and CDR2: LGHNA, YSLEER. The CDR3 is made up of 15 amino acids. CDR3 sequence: CASSRTSGGGNEQFF. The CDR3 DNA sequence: TGCGCCAGCAGCCGGACTAGCGGGGGAGGAAATGAGCAGTTCTTC.

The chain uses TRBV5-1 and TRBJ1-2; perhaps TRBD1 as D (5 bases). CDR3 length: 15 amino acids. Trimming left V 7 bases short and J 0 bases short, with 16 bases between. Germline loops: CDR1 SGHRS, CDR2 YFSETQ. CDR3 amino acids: CASGGETVANYGYTF. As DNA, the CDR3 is TGCGCCAGCGGGGGGGAGACAGTAGCTAACTATGGCTACACCTTC.

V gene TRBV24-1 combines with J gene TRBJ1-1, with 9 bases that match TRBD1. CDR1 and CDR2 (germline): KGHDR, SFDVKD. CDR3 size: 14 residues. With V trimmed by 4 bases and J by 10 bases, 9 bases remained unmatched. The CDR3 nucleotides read TGTGCCACCAGTGACTACGGCCAGACAGGGGGAGCTTTCTTT. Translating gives CATSDYGQTGGAFF.

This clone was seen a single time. The CDR3 here is CASSLSLAGYNEQFF. The CDR3 nucleotides are TGTGCCAGCAGTTTATCGCTAGCGGGGTACAATGAGCAGTTCTTC. The rearrangement uses TRBV27 and TRBJ2-1; 9 bases line up with TRBD2. The ends lost 0 bases at V and 4 bases at J; junction bases unmatched: 1. Germline V gene data show CDR1 as MNHEY and CDR2 as SMNVEV (reference sequence). The CDR3 loop spans 15 amino acids.

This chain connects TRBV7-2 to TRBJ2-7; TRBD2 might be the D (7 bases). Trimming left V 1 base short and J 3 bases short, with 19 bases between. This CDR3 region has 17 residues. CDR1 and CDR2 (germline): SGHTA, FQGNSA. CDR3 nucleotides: TGTGCCAGCAGCTTAGTTGGGGGGGGCCCACGGGTCTACGAGCAGTACGTC. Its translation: CASSLVGGGPRVYEQYV.

CDR3 amino acids: CASSFQGGATEAFF. The CDR3 nucleotides are TGTGCCAGCAGTTTCCAGGGGGGTGCCACTGAAGCTTTCTTT. The V and J genes are TRBV6-5 and TRBJ1-1; TRBD1 aligns across 7 bases. The CDR3 extends over 14 amino acids. Germline V CDR1 and CDR2: MNHEY, SVGAGI. With V trimmed by 4 bases and J by 4 bases, 6 bases remained unmatched.

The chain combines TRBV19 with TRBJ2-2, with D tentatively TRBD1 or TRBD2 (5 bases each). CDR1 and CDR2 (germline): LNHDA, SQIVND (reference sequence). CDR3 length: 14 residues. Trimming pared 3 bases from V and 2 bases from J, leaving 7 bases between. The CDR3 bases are TGTGCCAGTAGTATTGGGACCAACACCGGGGAGCTGTTTTTT. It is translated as CASSIGTNTGELFF. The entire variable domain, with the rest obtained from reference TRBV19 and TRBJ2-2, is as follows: DGGITQSPKYLFRKEGQNVTLSCEQNLNHDAMYWYRQDPGQGLRLIYYSQIVNDFQKGDIAEGYSVSREKKESFPLTVTSAQKNPTAFYLCASSIGTNTGELFFGEGSRLTVL.

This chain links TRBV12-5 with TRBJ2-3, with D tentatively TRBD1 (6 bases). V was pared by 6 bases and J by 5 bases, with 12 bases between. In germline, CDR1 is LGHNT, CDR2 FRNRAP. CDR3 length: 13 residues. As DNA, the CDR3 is TGTGCTAGTGGCCAGGGGTTAATAGATACGCAGTATTTT. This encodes CASGQGLIDTQYF.

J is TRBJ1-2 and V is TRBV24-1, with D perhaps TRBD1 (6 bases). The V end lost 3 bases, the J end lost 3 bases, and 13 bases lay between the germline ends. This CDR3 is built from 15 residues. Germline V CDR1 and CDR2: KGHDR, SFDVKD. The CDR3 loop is CATSDASRGDYGYTF. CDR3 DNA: TGTGCCACCAGTGATGCGTCCAGGGGAGACTATGGCTACACCTTC.

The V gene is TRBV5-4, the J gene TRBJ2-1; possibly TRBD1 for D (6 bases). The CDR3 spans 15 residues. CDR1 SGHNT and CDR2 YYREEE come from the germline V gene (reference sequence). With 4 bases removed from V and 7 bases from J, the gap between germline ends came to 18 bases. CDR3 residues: CASSPGQGSGNEQFF. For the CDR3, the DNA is TGTGCCAGCAGCCCCGGGCAGGGGAGCGGTAATGAGCAGTTCTTC.

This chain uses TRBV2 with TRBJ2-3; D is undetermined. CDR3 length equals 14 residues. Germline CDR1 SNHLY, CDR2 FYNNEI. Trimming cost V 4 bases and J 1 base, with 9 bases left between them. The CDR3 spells CASSGADGTDTQYF. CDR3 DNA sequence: TGTGCCAGCAGTGGGGCTGATGGCACAGATACGCAGTATTTT.

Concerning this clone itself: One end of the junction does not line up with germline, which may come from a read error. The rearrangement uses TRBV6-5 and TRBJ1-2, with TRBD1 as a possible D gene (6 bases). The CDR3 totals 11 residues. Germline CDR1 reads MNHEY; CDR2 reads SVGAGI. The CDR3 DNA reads TGTGCCAGCAGTACAGACAGGCCCTCCCGCTTC. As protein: CASSTDRPSRF.

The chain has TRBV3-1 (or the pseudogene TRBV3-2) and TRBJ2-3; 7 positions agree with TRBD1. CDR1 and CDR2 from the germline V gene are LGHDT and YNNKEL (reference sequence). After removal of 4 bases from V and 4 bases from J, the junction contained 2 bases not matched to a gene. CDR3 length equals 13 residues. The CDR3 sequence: CASSPTGSDTQYF. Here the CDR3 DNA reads TGTGCCAGCAGCCCGACAGGGTCAGATACGCAGTATTTT.

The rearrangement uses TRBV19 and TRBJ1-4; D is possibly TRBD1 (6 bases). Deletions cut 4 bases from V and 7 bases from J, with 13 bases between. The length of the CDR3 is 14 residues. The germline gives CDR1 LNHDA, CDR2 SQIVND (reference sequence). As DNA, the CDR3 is TGTGCCAGTAGTACAGGGGTGCGGCGTGAAAAACTGTTTTTT. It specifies CASSTGVRREKLFF.

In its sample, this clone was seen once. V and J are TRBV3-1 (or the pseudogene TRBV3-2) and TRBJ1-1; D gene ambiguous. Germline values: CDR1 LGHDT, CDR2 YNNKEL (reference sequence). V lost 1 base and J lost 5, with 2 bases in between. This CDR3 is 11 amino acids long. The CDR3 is CASSQGTEAFF. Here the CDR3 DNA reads TGTGCCAGCAGCCAAGGGACTGAAGCTTTCTTT.

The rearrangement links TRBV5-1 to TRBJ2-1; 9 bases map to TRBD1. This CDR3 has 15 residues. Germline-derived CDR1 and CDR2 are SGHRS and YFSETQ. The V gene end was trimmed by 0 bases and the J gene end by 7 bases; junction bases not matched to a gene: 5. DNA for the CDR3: TGCGCCAGCAGCTTGGCCGGGACAGGGCCTAATGAGCAGTTCTTC. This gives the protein CASSLAGTGPNEQFF.

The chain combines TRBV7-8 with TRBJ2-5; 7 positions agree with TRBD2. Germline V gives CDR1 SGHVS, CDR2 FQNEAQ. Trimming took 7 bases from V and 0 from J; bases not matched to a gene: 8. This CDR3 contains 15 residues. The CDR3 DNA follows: TGTGCCAGCACCCTAGACGGGGGGAACCAAGAGACCCAGTACTTC. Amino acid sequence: CASTLDGGNQETQYF.

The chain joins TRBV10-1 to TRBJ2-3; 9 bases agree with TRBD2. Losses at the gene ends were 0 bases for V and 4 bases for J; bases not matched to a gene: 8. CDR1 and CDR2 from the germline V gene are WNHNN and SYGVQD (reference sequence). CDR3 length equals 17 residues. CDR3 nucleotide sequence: TGCGCCAGCAGTGAGTCGCTTAGCGGGGGAGCCGCAGATACGCAGTATTTT. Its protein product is CASSESLSGGAADTQYF.

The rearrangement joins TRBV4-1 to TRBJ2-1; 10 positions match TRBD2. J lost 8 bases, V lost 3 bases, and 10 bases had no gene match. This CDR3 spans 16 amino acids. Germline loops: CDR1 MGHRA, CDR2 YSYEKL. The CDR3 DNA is TGCGCCAGCAGCCACCTTCTAGCGGGGGTTCTTTATGAGCAGTTCTTC. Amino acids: CASSHLLAGVLYEQFF.

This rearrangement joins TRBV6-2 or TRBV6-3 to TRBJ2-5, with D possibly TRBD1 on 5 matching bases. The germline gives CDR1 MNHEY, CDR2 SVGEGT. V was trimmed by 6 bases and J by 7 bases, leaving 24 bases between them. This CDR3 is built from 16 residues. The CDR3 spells CASSNYRRPINGTQYF. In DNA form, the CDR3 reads TGTGCCAGCAGCAACTACAGGAGACCTATAAACGGGACCCAGTACTTC.

CDR3 DNA sequence: TGTGCCACCAGTCGTAGCGGGGGCCGGGCCGGGGAGCTGTTTTTT. As protein: CATSRSGGRAGELFF. The chain carries TRBV24-1 and TRBJ2-2; 9 bases align to TRBD2. With V trimmed by 6 bases and J by 6 bases, 7 bases remained unmatched. This CDR3 comprises 15 residues. CDR1 KGHDR and CDR2 SFDVKD come from the germline V gene.

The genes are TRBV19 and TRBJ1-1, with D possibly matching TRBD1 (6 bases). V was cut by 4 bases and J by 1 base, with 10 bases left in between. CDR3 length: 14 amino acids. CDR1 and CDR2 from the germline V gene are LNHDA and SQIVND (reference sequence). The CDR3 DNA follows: TGTGCCAGTAGTAGAGGGGGACGGAACACTGAAGCTTTCTTT. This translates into CASSRGGRNTEAFF.

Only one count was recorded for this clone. CDR3 protein: CASSPDSYGYTF. For the CDR3, the DNA is TGTGCCAGCAGCCCCGACAGCTATGGCTACACCTTC. V and J are TRBV6-6 and TRBJ1-2, with TRBD1 as a possible D gene (5 bases). Germline CDR1 reads MNHNY; CDR2 reads SVGAGI (reference sequence). This CDR3 region has 12 residues. The V end lost 6 bases, the J end lost 4 bases, and 9 bases lay between the germline ends.

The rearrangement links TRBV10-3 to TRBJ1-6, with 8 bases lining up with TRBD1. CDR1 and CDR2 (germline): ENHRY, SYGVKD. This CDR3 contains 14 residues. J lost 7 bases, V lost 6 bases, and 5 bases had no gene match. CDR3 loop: CAIRATGENSPLHF. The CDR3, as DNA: TGTGCCATCAGGGCGACAGGGGAAAATTCACCCCTCCACTTT.

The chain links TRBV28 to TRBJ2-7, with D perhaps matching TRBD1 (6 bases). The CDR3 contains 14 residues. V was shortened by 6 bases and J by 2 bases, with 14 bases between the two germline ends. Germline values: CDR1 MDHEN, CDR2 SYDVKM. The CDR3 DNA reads TGTGCCAGCAGCCAAGGGGGTGCGACCTACGAGCAGTACGTC. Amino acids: CASSQGGATYEQYV.

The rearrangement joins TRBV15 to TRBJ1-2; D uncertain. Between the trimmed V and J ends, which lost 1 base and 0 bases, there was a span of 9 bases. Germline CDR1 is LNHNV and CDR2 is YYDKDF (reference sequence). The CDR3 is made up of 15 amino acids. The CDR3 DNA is TGTGCCACCAGCAGAGCCCCCAGTACTAACTATGGCTACACCTTC. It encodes CATSRAPSTNYGYTF.

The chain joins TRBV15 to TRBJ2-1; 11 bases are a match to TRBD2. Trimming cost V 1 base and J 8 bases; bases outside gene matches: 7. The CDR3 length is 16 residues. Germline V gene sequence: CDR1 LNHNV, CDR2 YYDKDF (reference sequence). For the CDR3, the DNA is TGTGCCACCAGCAGAGGTAGTAGCGGGGGGGCCGATGAGCAGTTCTTC. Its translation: CATSRGSSGGADEQFF.

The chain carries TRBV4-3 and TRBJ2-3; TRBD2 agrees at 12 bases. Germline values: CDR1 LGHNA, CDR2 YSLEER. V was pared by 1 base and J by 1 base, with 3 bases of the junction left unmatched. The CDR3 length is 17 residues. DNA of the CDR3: TGCGCCAGCAGCCAAGTGCGGACTAGCGGGGGCACAGATACGCAGTATTTT. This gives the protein CASSQVRTSGGTDTQYF.

The CDR3 here is CASSEQGGYGYTF. The CDR3 DNA is TGTGCCAGCAGTGAACAGGGAGGCTATGGCTACACCTTC. The chain couples TRBV25-1 to TRBJ1-2; D is possibly TRBD1 (5 bases). Germline values: CDR1 MGHDK, CDR2 SYGVNS. The length of the CDR3 is 13 residues. V was clipped by 2 bases and J by 4 bases, with 8 bases between them.